This T cell receptor beta chain emerged from a study of beta chain features in type 1 diabetes. Expressed TCRB transcripts were sequenced because the isolated RNA had all been reverse transcribed beforehand. Here immunoSEQ multiplex PCR was the method, and the copy in TCRdb shows in-frame clones only, minus some. The sample lists approximately 270,000 clones, roughly an eighth occurring once. The CDR3 length is 14 residues. Study-wide points: Among all four CD4+ subsets, Type 1 diabetes patients had TCRB CDR3s that were moderately but significantly shorter. When VDJ junctions were examined, type 1 diabetes patients showed fewer insertions and more deletions. Shorter templates might be favored by PCR, and equally so in patients and in controls. TCRB repertoires of naive, central memory and Treg cells appeared more similar among patients than among healthy donors.

As to this clone: Its antigen is not known.

The gene calls are TRBV21-1 and TRBJ2-7; TRBD1, the D gene given by the table, was not confirmed from the DNA. TRBV21-1 is marked as a pseudogene. Sequenced input: naive CD4+ T cells from blood. This TCR was recovered from a man aged 30 to 39 with type 1 diabetes. The CDR3 region is CASSNATDSYEQYF. In DNA form, the CDR3 reads TGTGCCAGCAGCAACGCTACAGATTCCTACGAGCAGTACTTC.